This T cell receptor beta chain was captured by sequencing in a study of graft-versus-host responses after intestinal transplantation. Overall study context: In this cohort, recipients had multivisceral, liver-intestinal, or isolated intestinal transplants. The whole recipient group had anti-thymocyte globulin induction followed by tacrolimus and steroids for roughly three years. Findings and limits, study-wide: Circulating GvH clones peaking coincided with falling HvG clones soon after transplant.

A note on this clone: The antigen is not known.

The protocol was immunoSEQ multiplex PCR, while the TCRdb copy is restricted to in-frame clones and leaves out a portion. The data hold 73,000 or so clones, with roughly 90% observed a single time. Germline V gene data show CDR1 as MDHEN and CDR2 as SYDVKM. The CDR3 covers 16 residues. Germline trimming cut 3 bases from V and 7 bases from J; bases unmatched to any gene: 8. The chain employs TRBV28 and TRBJ2-2; 10 bases line up with TRBD2. The sequences come from unstimulated CD8+ T cells sorted from spleen or lymph node cells, collected before transplant. The clonotype originates from a human donor who was the organ donor for an intestinal transplant. In nucleotides, the CDR3 is TGTGCCAGCAGTTTGATCACTAGCGGGGTCTTCGGGGAGCTGTTTTTT. Encoded protein: CASSLITSGVFGELFF.